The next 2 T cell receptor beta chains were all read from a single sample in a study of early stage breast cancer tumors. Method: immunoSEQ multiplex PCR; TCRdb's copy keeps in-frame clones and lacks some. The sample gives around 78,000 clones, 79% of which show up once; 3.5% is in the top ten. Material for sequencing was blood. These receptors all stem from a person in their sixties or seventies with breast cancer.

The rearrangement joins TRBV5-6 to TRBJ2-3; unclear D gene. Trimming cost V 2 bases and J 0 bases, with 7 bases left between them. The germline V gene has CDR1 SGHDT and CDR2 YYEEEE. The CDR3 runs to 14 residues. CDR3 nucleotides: TGTGCCAGCAGCTTTTACGGCAGCACAGATACGCAGTATTTT. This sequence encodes CASSFYGSTDTQYF.

DNA of the CDR3: TGTGCCAGTACTCTCGAGGAGGGTTTTGAAGCTTTCTTT. Translating gives CASTLEEGFEAFF. The chain employs TRBV19 and TRBJ1-1; D ambiguous. The CDR3 totals 13 residues. Germline CDR1 LNHDA, CDR2 SQIVND (reference sequence). The V gene lost 7 bases and the J gene lost 7 bases, with 16 bases spanning the gap.